This paragraph reports one TCR beta chain. These data are taken from a study of blood T cell repertoires in COVID-19. Background on the study: In each case, the material was cDNA or gDNA derived from T cells, B-cell-depleted T cells, or PBMCs.

In the original processing: By means of reference gene primer amplification, nucleated cell counts were estimated. Method: immunoSEQ multiplex PCR; TCRdb's copy keeps in-frame clones and lacks some. V, J and clone size were drawn from that table, and D and trimming were deduced from the DNA. The table shows approximately 270,000 clones, with around 89% occurring only once. Per the germline V gene, CDR1 is SEHNR and CDR2 is FQNEAQ (reference sequence). The CDR3 extends over 12 amino acids. V dropped 1 base and J dropped 7 bases, with 7 bases sitting between them. The chain uses TRBV7-9 and TRBJ1-1; no firm D call. The receptor comes from a young man with acute or convalescent COVID-19. The material sequenced was peripheral blood. The CDR3 reads CASSLGPGEAFF. For the CDR3, the DNA is TGTGCCAGCAGCTTAGGCCCGGGTGAAGCTTTCTTT.